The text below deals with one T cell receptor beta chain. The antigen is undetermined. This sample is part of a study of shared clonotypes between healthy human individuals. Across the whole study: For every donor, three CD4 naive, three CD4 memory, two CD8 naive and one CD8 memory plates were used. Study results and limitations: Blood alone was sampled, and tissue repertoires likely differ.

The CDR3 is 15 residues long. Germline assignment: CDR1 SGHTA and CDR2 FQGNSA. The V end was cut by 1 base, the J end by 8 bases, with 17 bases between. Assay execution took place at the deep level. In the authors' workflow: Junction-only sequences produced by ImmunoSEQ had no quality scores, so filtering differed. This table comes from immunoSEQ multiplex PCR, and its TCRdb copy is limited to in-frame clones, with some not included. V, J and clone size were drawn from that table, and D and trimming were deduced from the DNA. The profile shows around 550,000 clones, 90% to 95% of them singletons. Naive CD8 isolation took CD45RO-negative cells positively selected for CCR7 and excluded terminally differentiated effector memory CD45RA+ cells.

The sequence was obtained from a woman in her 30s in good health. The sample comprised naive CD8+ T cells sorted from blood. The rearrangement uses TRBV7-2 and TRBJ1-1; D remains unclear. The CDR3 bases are TGTGCCAGCAGCTTAGGACAAGGCTTGGGAAAAGAAGCTTTCTTT. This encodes CASSLGQGLGKEAFF. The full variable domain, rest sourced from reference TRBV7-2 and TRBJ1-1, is GAGVSQSPSNKVTEKGKDVELRCDPISGHTALYWYRQSLGQGLEFLIYFQGNSAPDKSGLPSDRFSAERTGGSVSTLTIQRTQQEDSAVYLCASSLGQGLGKEAFFGQGTRLTVV.